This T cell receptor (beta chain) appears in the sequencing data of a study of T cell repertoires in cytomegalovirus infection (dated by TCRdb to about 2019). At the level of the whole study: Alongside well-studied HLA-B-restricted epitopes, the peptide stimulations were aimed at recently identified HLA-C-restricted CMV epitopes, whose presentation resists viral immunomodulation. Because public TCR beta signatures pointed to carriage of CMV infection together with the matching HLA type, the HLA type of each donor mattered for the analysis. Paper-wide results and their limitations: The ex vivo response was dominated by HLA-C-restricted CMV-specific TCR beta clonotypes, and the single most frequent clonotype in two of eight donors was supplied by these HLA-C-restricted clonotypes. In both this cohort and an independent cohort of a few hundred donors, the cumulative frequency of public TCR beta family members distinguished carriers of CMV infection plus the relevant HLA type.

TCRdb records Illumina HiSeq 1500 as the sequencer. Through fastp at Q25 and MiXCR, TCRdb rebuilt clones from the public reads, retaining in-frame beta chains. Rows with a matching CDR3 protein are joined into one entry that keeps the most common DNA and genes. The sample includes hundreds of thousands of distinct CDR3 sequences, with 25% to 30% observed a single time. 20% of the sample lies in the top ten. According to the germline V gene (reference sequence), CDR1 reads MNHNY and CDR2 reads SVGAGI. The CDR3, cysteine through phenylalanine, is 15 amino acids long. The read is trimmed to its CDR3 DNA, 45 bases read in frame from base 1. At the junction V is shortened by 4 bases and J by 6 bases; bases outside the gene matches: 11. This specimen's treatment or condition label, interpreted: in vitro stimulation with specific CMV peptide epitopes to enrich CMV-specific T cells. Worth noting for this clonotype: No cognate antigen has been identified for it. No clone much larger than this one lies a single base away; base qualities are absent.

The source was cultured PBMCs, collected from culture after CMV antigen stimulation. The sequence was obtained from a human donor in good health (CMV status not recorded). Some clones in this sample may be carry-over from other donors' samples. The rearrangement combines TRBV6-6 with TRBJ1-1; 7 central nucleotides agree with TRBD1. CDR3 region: CASSLPPGGGPEAFF. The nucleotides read TGTGCCAGCAGTTTACCTCCAGGGGGGGGACCTGAAGCTTTCTTT.